These 27 T cell receptor beta chains originate from one sample sequenced in a study of metastatic and nonmetastatic thyroid tumors. The entire patient cohort was treatment-naive prior to thyroid surgery. Via MiXCR, TCRdb re-called the PCR reads. The sample has roughly 98,000 clones; under 15% are singletons. Material: blood. The source of these receptors is a female donor with papillary thyroid cancer or a benign thyroid nodule (not recorded which). Some clones in this sample may be carry-over from other donors' samples.

This clone was seen repeatedly, ten times or more. This chain links TRBV11-2 with TRBJ2-7; 14 bases map to TRBD2. Trimming at V came to 5 bases and at J to 6 bases, leaving 3 bases not matched to a gene. The CDR3 runs 14 residues. Germline CDR1 reads SGHAT; CDR2 reads FQNNGV. CDR3 sequence (DNA): TGTGCCAGCAGCCCGGGACTAGCGGGGGTCGAGCAGTACTTC. This sequence encodes CASSPGLAGVEQYF.

The V gene is TRBV11-2, the J gene TRBJ2-2, with 8 bases that match TRBD2. CDR3 length: 15 residues. V lost 8 bases to trimming and J lost 1 base; unmatched junction nucleotides: 6. The germline gives CDR1 SGHAT, CDR2 FQNNGV. The CDR3 nucleotides are TGTGCCAGCGCTGGGGCGGGAGGGAACACCGGGGAGCTGTTTTTT. Translation gives CASAGAGGNTGELFF.

The table lists this clone with a few counts. This sequence joins TRBV7-6 and TRBJ2-1; tentative D call: TRBD1 (5 bases). The CDR3 is 12 amino acids. V lost 5 bases, J lost 8 bases, and 10 bases lay in between. CDR1 is SGHVS and CDR2 is FNYEAQ in the germline V gene. CDR3 nucleotides: TGTGCCAGCAGCACAGGTTACGATGAGCAGTTCTTC. Translating it yields CASSTGYDEQFF.

This clone has at least ten counts. The same CDR3 is also encoded by other DNA sequences in this sample. The rearrangement joins TRBV10-3 to TRBJ2-7; 9 bases agree with TRBD1. Germline trimming cut 10 bases from V and 3 bases from J; bases unmatched to any gene: 16. CDR3 size: 16 residues. Germline loops: CDR1 ENHRY, CDR2 SYGVKD. The CDR3 DNA follows: TGTGCCAGCATGGACAGGGACAGGGATAAGCTCTACGAGCAGTACTTC. Translated: CASMDRDRDKLYEQYF.

This clone was seen at least ten times. This chain links TRBV10-3 with TRBJ1-6; weak D call: TRBD1 (6 bases). V shed 10 bases and J shed 10 bases, with 23 bases lying between them. This CDR3 is 15 amino acids long. Germline V lookup: CDR1 ENHRY, CDR2 SYGVKD. The chain's CDR3 is CATQGSAGANSPLHF. DNA for the CDR3: TGTGCCACCCAGGGCAGCGCAGGGGCGAACTCACCCCTCCACTTT.

This clone was picked up many times. The rearrangement uses TRBV15 and TRBJ2-2; a weak D match, TRBD2 (6 bases). Germline V gene sequence: CDR1 LNHNV, CDR2 YYDKDF (reference sequence). CDR3 length: 12 amino acids. Trimming removed 11 bases from V and 5 bases from J, with 12 bases in between. The CDR3 DNA follows: TGTGCCGCCGGGGGTAGGACCGGGGAGCTGTTTTTT. Protein sequence: CAAGGRTGELFF.

The sample holds many counts of this clone. V and J are TRBV14 and TRBJ1-6, with a weak D call TRBD1 (6 bases). The V gene's germline CDR1 is SGHDN and CDR2 FVKESK. The CDR3 sequence is 13 residues long. V lost 4 bases and J lost 10, with 11 bases in between. The CDR3 sequence is CASSLRGDSPLHF. The CDR3 nucleotides read TGTGCCAGCAGCCTTAGGGGGGACTCACCCCTCCACTTT.

A word on this clone: Given a much more abundant clone one base away, this may be a read error. Likely a read error: the CDR3 ends without its conserved phenylalanine or tryptophan. The rearrangement joins TRBV19 to TRBJ2-1; a possible D gene is TRBD1 (7 bases). The V gene lost 5 bases and the J gene lost 4 bases, with 9 bases spanning the gap. Germline V CDR1 and CDR2: LNHDA, SQIVND (reference sequence). CDR3 size: 13 residues. The CDR3 sequence is CASSPGGYNEQFL. The CDR3 DNA follows: TGTGCCAGTAGTCCAGGGGGGTACAATGAGCAGTTCCTC.

This clone was recorded many times. The chain has TRBV6-6 and TRBJ2-1; 13 positions agree with TRBD2. The CDR3 length is 18 residues. From germline, CDR1 is MNHNY and CDR2 SVGAGI (reference sequence). Trimming at V came to 7 bases and at J to 0 bases, leaving 9 bases not matched to a gene. The CDR3 nucleotides are TGTGCCAGCACCGGAACTAGCGGGGGGGAGTTCTCCTACAATGAGCAGTTCTTC. Protein: CASTGTSGGEFSYNEQFF.

This clone was observed many times. The rearrangement uses TRBV29-1 and TRBJ2-3, with a possible D match to TRBD2 (6 bases). Trimming removed 2 bases from V and 6 bases from J, with 9 bases in between. Germline values: CDR1 SQVTM, CDR2 ANQGSEA. The CDR3 runs 12 residues. CDR3 sequence reads: CSVEWGDDTQYF. DNA of the CDR3: TGCAGCGTTGAATGGGGGGACGATACGCAGTATTTT.

As regards this clone: This may be a read error: a much more frequent sequence differs by one nucleotide. This chain uses TRBV18 with TRBJ2-7, with D perhaps matching TRBD1 or TRBD2 (5 bases each). Germline V gives CDR1 KGHSH, CDR2 LQKENI. The CDR3 has 15 residues. As DNA, the CDR3 is TGTTCCAGCTCACTCTCGGGACCCCGGGCCTACGAGCAGTACTTC. Translated, it gives CSSSLSGPRAYEQYF.

CDR3 bases: TGTGCCATCAGTAAAGGGAACCACAATCAGCCCCAGCATTTT. Translating gives CAISKGNHNQPQHF. This sequence joins TRBV10-3 and TRBJ1-5; D is unclear. Germline lookup yields CDR1 ENHRY and CDR2 SYGVKD. Trimming removed 5 bases at V and 3 bases at J, with 11 bases between. This CDR3 is built from 14 residues.

The chain carries TRBV6-4 and TRBJ1-2, with 7 bases aligning to TRBD1. The CDR3 has 17 residues. Germline values: CDR1 MRHNA, CDR2 SNTAGT. Trimming cost V 0 bases and J 3 bases; bases outside gene matches: 10. CDR3 in amino acids: CASSDSLPTGEDYGYTF. CDR3 sequence (DNA): TGTGCCAGCAGTGACTCCTTACCTACAGGGGAGGACTATGGCTACACCTTC.

This clone was detected a few times. The rearrangement links TRBV30 to TRBJ2-5; D not resolved. Trimming pared 3 bases from V and 5 bases from J, leaving 13 bases between. The CDR3 extends over 13 amino acids. From germline, CDR1 is GTSNPN and CDR2 SVGIG (reference sequence). CDR3: CAWRGLGTETQYF. Written as DNA, the CDR3 is TGTGCCTGGAGGGGCCTCGGCACGGAGACCCAGTACTTC.

There are many counts of this clone. The same CDR3 can be traced to other DNA sequences in this sample. CDR3 DNA sequence: TGTGCCAGTAGTATTGGGGATGCTGGAGCTTTCTTT. The encoded protein is CASSIGDAGAFF. This chain links TRBV19 with TRBJ1-1, with D uncertain. V lost 3 bases to trimming and J lost 10 bases, with 12 bases between them. CDR1 is LNHDA, CDR2 SQIVND, per germline (reference sequence). The CDR3 sequence is 12 residues long. The variable domain in full, with the rest retrieved from reference TRBV19 and TRBJ1-1, is DGGITQSPKYLFRKEGQNVTLSCEQNLNHDAMYWYRQDPGQGLRLIYYSQIVNDFQKGDIAEGYSVSREKKESFPLTVTSAQKNPTAFYLCASSIGDAGAFFGQGTRLTVV.

Comment on this clone: A much larger clone differs by one base, so this may be a read error. The J gene is TRBJ1-4, the V gene TRBV20-1; D ambiguous. The germline V and J ends were trimmed by 4 bases and 5 bases, with 11 bases remaining between them. The CDR3 runs to 13 residues. CDR1 is DFQATT, CDR2 SNEGSKA, per germline (reference sequence). The CDR3 region is CSATKGVNEKLFF. The CDR3, as DNA: TGCAGTGCTACCAAGGGAGTGAATGAAAAACTGTTTTTT.

This clone was found many times. This chain uses TRBV2 with TRBJ2-1; D may be TRBD1 or TRBD2 (7 bases each). CDR3 size: 19 residues. Trimming took 0 bases from V and 8 from J, leaving 26 bases between them. Germline V lookup: CDR1 SNHLY, CDR2 FYNNEI. CDR3 sequence reads: CASSEALRYGFSGGDEQFF. CDR3 in DNA: TGTGCCAGCAGTGAAGCGCTTCGATATGGTTTTTCAGGGGGGGATGAGCAGTTCTTC. Filled out from reference TRBV2 and TRBJ2-1, the complete variable domain reads EPEVTQTPSHQVTQMGQEVILRCVPISNHLYFYWYRQILGQKVEFLVSFYNNEISEKSEIFDDQFSVERPDGSNFTLKIRSTKLEDSAMYFCASSEALRYGFSGGDEQFFGPGTRLTVL.

This clone has a count of ten or more. The chain has TRBV19 and TRBJ1-6; 7 bases are shared with TRBD1. The V gene end was trimmed by 6 bases and the J gene end by 5 bases; junction bases not matched to a gene: 7. Per germline, CDR1 LNHDA and CDR2 SQIVND (reference sequence). The CDR3 runs to 15 residues. The CDR3 spells CASRPSGQHNSPLHF. In nucleotides, the CDR3 is TGTGCCAGTAGACCGTCGGGACAGCATAATTCACCCCTCCACTTT.

Many counts were recorded for this clone. This sample includes further DNA sequences coding for the same CDR3. The J gene is TRBJ1-5, the V gene TRBV5-6, with D possibly matching TRBD1 (6 bases). The germline V gene encodes CDR1 SGHDT and CDR2 YYEEEE. The ends were cut back, 1 base at V and 9 bases at J, with 14 bases in the middle. This CDR3 has 14 residues. CDR3 coding DNA: TGTGCCAGCAGCTTGATGTCAGGGGCTTTGCCCCAGCATTTT. Encoded protein: CASSLMSGALPQHF.

At least ten counts were recorded for this clone. The chain is built from TRBV2 and TRBJ1-6; 7 nucleotides align to TRBD1. CDR1 is SNHLY and CDR2 is FYNNEI in the germline V gene. V lost 8 bases, J lost 10 bases, and 8 bases stayed unmatched. This CDR3 is built from 13 residues. This chain's CDR3 is CASGEGAVSPLHF. The CDR3 bases are TGTGCCAGCGGGGAGGGGGCAGTCTCACCCCTCCACTTT.

For this clone: A much larger clone differs by one base, so this may be a read error. The chain has TRBV7-6 and TRBJ2-3, with a weak D call TRBD2 (6 bases). V gave up 1 base and J gave up 5 bases, with 16 bases separating them. This CDR3 has 16 residues. The germline gives CDR1 SGHVS, CDR2 FNYEAQ. CDR3 region: CASSLVVGGSEDTQYF. The CDR3 DNA reads as TGTGCCAGCAGCTTAGTCGTCGGGGGATCAGAAGATACGCAGTATTTT.

As concerns this clone: A much larger clone lies one base from this, so it may be a read error. The chain recombines TRBV5-1 with TRBJ2-1; 10 bases line up with TRBD2. The V gene's germline CDR1 is SGHRS and CDR2 YFSETQ. The V segment lost 6 bases and the J segment 1 base; nucleotides outside the gene matches: 4. The CDR3 is 15 residues long. The CDR3 DNA reads TGCGCCAGCATCCCTAGCGGGGGTTCCTACAATGAGCAGTTCTTC. This translates into CASIPSGGSYNEQFF.

This clone was counted only a few times. Being one base from a much bigger clone, this may be a read error. The chain has TRBV20-1 and TRBJ2-6; TRBD1 aligns across 9 bases. The germline gives CDR1 DFQATT, CDR2 SNEGSKA (reference sequence). The length of the CDR3 is 19 residues. In DNA form, the CDR3 reads TGCAGTGCTGGAAACCATGGACAGGGGTCGAGCTCTGGGTCCAACGTCCTGACTTTC. This gives the protein CSAGNHGQGSSSGSNVLTF.

This clone was detected many times. The chain uses TRBV6-1 and TRBJ2-5; D unresolved. Germline lookup yields CDR1 MNHNS and CDR2 SASEGT. This CDR3 spans 14 amino acids. Trimming shortened V by 4 bases and J by 1 base, and 10 bases separated the two germline ends. The CDR3 spells CASSGRLLQETQYF. The CDR3 DNA is TGTGCCAGCAGTGGTCGGCTCCTCCAAGAGACCCAGTACTTC.

This clone was counted ten times or more. The J gene is TRBJ2-7, the V gene TRBV5-1, with unresolved D. V was pared by 4 bases and J by 2 bases, with 16 bases between. The CDR3 runs to 15 residues. Germline values: CDR1 SGHRS, CDR2 YFSETQ. The chain's CDR3 is CASSPATSPPYEQYF. DNA for the CDR3: TGCGCCAGCAGCCCCGCAACCTCACCACCCTACGAGCAGTACTTC.

This clone was found many times. This chain connects TRBV6-1 to TRBJ2-5; 8 nucleotides match TRBD2. The CDR3 is 15 residues long. Losses at the gene ends were 6 bases for V and 2 bases for J; bases not matched to a gene: 8. CDR1 and CDR2 (germline): MNHNS, SASEGT. The CDR3: CASRTGLGLQETQYF. CDR3 DNA sequence: TGTGCCAGCAGAACGGGACTAGGGCTACAAGAGACCCAGTACTTC.

V and J are TRBV9 and TRBJ2-7, with D perhaps matching TRBD1 (6 bases). The CDR3 sequence is 16 residues long. Trimming stripped 4 bases from V and 0 bases from J, with 17 bases between. Germline V CDR1 and CDR2: SGDLS, YYNGEE. This CDR3 reads CASSLVLEGGSYEQYF. CDR3 nucleotides: TGTGCCAGCAGCTTAGTCCTCGAAGGGGGCTCCTACGAGCAGTACTTC.